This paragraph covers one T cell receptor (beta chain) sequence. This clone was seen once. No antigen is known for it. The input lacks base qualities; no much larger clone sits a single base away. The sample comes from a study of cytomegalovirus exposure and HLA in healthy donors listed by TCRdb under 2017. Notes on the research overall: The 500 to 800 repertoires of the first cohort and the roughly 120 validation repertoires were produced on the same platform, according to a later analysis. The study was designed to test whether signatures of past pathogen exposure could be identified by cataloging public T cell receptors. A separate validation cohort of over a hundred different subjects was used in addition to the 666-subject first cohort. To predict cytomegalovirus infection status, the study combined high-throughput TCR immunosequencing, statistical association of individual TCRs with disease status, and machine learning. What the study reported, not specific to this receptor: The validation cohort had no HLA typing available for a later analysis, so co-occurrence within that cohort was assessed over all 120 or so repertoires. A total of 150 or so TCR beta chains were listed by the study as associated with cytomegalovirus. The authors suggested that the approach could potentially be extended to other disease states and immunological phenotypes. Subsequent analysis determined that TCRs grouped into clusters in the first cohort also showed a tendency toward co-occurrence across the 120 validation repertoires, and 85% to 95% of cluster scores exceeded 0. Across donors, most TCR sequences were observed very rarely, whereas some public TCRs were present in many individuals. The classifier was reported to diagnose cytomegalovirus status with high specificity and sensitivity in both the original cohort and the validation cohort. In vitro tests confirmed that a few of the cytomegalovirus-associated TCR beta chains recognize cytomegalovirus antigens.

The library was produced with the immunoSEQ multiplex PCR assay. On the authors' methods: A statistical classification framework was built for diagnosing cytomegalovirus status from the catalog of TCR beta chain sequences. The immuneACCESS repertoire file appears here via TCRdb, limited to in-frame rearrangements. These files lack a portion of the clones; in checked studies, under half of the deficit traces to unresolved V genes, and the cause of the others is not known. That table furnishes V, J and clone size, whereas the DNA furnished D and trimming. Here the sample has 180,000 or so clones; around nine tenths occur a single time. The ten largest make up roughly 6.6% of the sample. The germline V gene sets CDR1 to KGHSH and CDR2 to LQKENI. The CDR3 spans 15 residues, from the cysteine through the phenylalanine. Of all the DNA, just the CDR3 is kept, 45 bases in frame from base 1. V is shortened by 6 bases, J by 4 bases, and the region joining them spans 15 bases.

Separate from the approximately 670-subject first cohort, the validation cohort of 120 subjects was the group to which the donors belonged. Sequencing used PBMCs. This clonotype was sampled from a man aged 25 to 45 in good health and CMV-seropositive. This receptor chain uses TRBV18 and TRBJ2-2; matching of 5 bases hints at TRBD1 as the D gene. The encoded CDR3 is CASSQVTEFTGELFF. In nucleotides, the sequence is TGTGCCAGCTCGCAGGTGACAGAATTCACCGGGGAGCTGTTTTTT.